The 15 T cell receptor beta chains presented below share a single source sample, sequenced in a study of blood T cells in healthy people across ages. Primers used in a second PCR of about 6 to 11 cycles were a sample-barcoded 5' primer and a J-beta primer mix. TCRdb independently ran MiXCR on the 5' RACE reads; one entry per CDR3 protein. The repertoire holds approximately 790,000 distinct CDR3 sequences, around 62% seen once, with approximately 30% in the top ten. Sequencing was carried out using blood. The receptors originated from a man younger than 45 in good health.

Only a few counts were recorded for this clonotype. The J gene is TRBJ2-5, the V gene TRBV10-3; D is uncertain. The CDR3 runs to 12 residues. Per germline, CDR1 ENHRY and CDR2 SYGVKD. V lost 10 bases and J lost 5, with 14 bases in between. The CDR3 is CATRTSAETQYF. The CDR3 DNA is TGTGCCACCCGGACGTCGGCGGAGACCCAGTACTTC.

This CDR3 reads CSLTRTNRKDEQYF. In nucleotides, the CDR3 is TGCAGCCTCACTCGAACGAACAGGAAGGATGAGCAGTACTTC. This sequence joins TRBV20-1 and TRBJ2-5; possible D gene TRBD1, 5 bases. Per germline, CDR1 DFQATT and CDR2 SNEGSKA (reference sequence). This CDR3 region has 14 residues.

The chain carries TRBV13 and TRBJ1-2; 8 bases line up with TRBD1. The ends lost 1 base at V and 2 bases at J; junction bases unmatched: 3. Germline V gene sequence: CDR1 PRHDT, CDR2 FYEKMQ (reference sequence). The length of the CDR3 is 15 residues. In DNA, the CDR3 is TGTGCCAGCAGCTTAGTTGGACAGGGAAACTATGGCTACACCTTC. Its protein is CASSLVGQGNYGYTF.

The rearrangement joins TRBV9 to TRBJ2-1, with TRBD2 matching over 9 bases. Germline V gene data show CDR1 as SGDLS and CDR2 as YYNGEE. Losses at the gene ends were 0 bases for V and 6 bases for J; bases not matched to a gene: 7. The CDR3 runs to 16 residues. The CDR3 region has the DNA TGTGCCAGCAGCGTAGGAAGCGGGGGGATCATCAATGAGCAGTTCTTC. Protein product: CASSVGSGGIINEQFF.

CDR3: CSARASGGSYNEQFF. In nucleotides, the CDR3 is TGCAGTGCTAGAGCCAGCGGGGGCTCCTACAATGAGCAGTTCTTC. This chain uses TRBV20-1 with TRBJ2-1; 8 nucleotides line up with TRBD2. This CDR3 comprises 15 residues. V shed 1 base and J 0 bases; nucleotides not matched to a gene: 2. Looked up from germline, CDR1 is DFQATT and CDR2 is SNEGSKA (reference sequence).

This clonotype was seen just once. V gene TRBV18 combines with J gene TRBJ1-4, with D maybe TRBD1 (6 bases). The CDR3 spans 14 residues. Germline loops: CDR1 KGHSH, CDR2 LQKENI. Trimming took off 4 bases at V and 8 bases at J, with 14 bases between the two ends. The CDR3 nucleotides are TGTGCCAGCTCACTTCAGACAGGTCGCGAAAAACTGTTTTTT. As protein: CASSLQTGREKLFF.

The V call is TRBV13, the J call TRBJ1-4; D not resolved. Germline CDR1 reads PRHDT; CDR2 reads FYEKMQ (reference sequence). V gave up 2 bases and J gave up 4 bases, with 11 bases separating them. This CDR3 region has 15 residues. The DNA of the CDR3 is TGTGCCAGCAGCTTAAATTACCAGAATAATGAAAAACTGTTTTTT. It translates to CASSLNYQNNEKLFF.

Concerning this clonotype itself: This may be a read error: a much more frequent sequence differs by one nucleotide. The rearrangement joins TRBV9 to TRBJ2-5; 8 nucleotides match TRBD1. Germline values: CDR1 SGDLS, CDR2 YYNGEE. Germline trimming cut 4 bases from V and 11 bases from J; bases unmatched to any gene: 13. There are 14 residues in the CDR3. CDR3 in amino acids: CASSTLQGVHEQYF. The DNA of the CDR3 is TGTGCCAGCAGCACCTTACAGGGGGTGCATGAGCAGTACTTC.

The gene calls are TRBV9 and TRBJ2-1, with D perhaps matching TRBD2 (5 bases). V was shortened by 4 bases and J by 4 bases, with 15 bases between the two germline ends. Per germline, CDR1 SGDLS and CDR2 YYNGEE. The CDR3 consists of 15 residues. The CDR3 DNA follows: TGTGCCAGCAGCCCCAAGGGAGCTGAATACAATGAGCAGTTCTTC. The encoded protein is CASSPKGAEYNEQFF. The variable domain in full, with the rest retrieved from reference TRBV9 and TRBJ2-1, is DSGVTQTPKHLITATGQRVTLRCSPRSGDLSVYWYQQSLDQGLQFLIQYYNGEERAKGNILERFSAQQFPDLHSELNLSSLELGDSALYFCASSPKGAEYNEQFFGPGTRLTVL.

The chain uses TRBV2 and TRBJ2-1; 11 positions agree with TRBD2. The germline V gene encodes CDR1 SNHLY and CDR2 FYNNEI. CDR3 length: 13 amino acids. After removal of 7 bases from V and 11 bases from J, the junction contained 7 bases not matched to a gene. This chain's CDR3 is CASIPSGGTQQFF. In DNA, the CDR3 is TGTGCCAGCATACCTAGCGGGGGGACCCAGCAGTTCTTC.

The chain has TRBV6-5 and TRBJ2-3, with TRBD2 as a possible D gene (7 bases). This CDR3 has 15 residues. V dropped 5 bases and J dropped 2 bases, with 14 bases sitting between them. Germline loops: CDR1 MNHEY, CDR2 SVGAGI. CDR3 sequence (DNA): TGTGCCAGCAGTGATCGGGGGGCAGCCACAGATACGCAGTATTTT. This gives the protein CASSDRGAATDTQYF.

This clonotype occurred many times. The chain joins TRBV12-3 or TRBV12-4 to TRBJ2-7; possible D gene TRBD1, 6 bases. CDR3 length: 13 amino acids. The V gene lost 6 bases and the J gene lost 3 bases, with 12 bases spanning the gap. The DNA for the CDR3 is TGTGCCAGCAGCCGACAGGACCTCTACGAGCAGTACTTC. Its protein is CASSRQDLYEQYF.

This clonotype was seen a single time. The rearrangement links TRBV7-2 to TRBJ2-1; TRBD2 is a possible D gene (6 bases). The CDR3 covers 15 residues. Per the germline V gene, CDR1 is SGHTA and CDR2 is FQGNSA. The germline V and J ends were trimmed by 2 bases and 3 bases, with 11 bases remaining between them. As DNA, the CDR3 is TGTGCCAGCAGCTTATACGGGGGAGGCTACAATGAGCAGTTCTTC. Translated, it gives CASSLYGGGYNEQFF.

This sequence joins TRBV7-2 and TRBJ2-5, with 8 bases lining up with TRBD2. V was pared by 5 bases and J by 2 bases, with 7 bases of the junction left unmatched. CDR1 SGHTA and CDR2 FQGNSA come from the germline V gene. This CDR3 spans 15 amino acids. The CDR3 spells CASSPWASGQETQYF. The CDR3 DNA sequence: TGTGCCAGCAGCCCTTGGGCTAGCGGGCAAGAGACCCAGTACTTC.

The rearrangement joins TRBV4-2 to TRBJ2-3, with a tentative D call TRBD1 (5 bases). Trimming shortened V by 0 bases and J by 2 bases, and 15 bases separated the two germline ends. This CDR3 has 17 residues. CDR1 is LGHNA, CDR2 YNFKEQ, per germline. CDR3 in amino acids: CASSQDGPREITDTQYF. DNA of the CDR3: TGTGCCAGCAGCCAAGATGGGCCCAGGGAAATCACAGATACGCAGTATTTT.